This T cell receptor (beta chain) was identified during a study of cytomegalovirus exposure and HLA in healthy donors. A word on this clone: Its antigen is undetermined.

The primer mix had 60 Vbeta and 13 Jbeta primers. Generated by immunoSEQ multiplex PCR, the TCRdb table keeps only in-frame clones and is missing some. The table records approximately 160,000 clones, roughly 80% of them present only once. The V and J ends lost 0 bases and 3 bases respectively, with 8 bases between them. The length of the CDR3 is 14 residues. CDR1 is SGHRS and CDR2 is YFSETQ in the germline V gene. Findings and limits, study-wide: While the bulk of TCR sequences proved rare, some public TCRs turned up in many donors. There were reportedly fewer N-insertions in an Asian-associated ancestry cluster than the roughly 670-donor mean, in a later analysis. Earlier findings revealed that most TCR beta V segments proved productive either about 87% or about 30% of the time. Cytomegalovirus status was reportedly diagnosed by the classifier with high sensitivity and specificity.

What was sequenced was PBMCs. The V call is TRBV5-1, the J call TRBJ2-3; possible D gene TRBD1, 5 bases. The origin of this receptor is a human donor in good health. The CDR3, as DNA: TGCGCCAGCAGCTTGGGGTCAGGGACAGATACGCAGTATTTT. This sequence encodes CASSLGSGTDTQYF.